This TCR beta chain was documented in a study of blood T cell repertoires in COVID-19 (dated by TCRdb to 2019 to 2021). About the full investigation: Samples covering the acute and convalescent phases of COVID-19 were provided by collaborators in the United States, Italy and Spain. The prospective study material was composed of cDNA or gDNA derived from T cells, B-cell-depleted T cells, or PBMCs. The dataset comprised deeply sampled blood TCRbeta repertoires from subjects exposed to, actively infected with, or recovered from COVID-19. The repertoires were released in a freely available public database meant as a resource for research on the immune response to SARS-CoV-2. Samples were obtained from the ongoing ImmuneRACE study (first 160 participants) and from over 1,000 subjects provided by 6 global collaborators. The sample metadata nearly always contained a de-identified subject ID, COVID-19 status, age in years and sex. Where HLA class I and class II types were available, the types were taken from metadata supplied by the sample provider, not from assay-based typing. Beyond this particular receptor, the publication reports: The amount of clinical and demographic metadata varied by source and participant and was provided uncurated.

TCRbeta CDR3 regions were amplified from genomic DNA by means of the immunoSEQ Assay, a bias-controlled multiplex PCR. In the authors' own workflow: The number of nucleated cells in each sample was estimated from the amplification of reference gene primers within the assay. To quantify the absolute abundance of each unique TCRbeta CDR3 rearrangement, sequence reads were collapsed and filtered. Productive Simpson clonality was computed per sample as the square root of Simpson's diversity index over productive rearrangements. In its TCRdb copy, this immuneACCESS table keeps in-frame sequences only and misses some clones. Where compared with another copy, unresolved V genes explain less than half of these, and the others have no known cause. That table furnishes V, J and clone size, whereas the DNA furnished D and trimming. This sample has some 62,000 clones in its table, and approximately 90% of those were observed once. Together, the top ten hold 1% to 1.5% of the sample.

Comment on this clone: This clone's antigen is unknown. It has no much larger one-base neighbor in the sample; base qualities were not kept.

Whole blood was collected in K2EDTA tubes by collaborating institutions according to the institutions' own protocols. Collaborator samples were shipped for TCRbeta analysis as frozen whole blood, isolated PBMCs, or DNA extracted from either sample type. V and J are truncated by 0 bases and 7 bases respectively, leaving an intervening sequence of 19 bases. The germline V gene gives CDR1 as MGHRA and CDR2 as YSYEKL. Spanning cysteine to phenylalanine, the CDR3 consists of 16 amino acids. The only DNA kept is the CDR3, 48 bases in frame from the first base. The sample consisted of peripheral blood. The clonotype comes from a woman of 80 years or more with acute or convalescent COVID-19. The chain links TRBV4-1 with TRBJ2-7; a tentative D call is TRBD2 (6 bases match). At the DNA level, the sequence is TGCGCCAGCAGCCAAGATCTTAGCGGAGTGTTTTGGGAGCAGTACTTC. Translated, it gives CASSQDLSGVFWEQYF.